This T cell receptor beta chain was recorded in a study of regulatory T cells in long-lasting Graves disease. Only a few counts were recorded for this clonotype. This CDR3 comprises 15 residues. CDR1 LNHDA and CDR2 SQIVND come from the germline V gene (reference sequence). V lost 10 bases to trimming and J lost 4 bases; unmatched junction nucleotides: 9. The authors built TCR beta libraries using iRepertoire HTBI primers and Arm-PCR of CDR3 regions. As processed by the authors: Analysis of the samples identified roughly 62 TRBV and 14 TRBJ segments. TCRdb re-derived calls from the multiplex PCR reads in MiXCR, one entry per CDR3 protein. These V and J calls are TCRdb output, not the study's own analysis. The table lists 500,000 to 700,000 distinct CDR3 sequences, about 30% of them singletons. Time point of the sample: persistent/refractory GD, antithyroid drugs over 5 years with positive TRAb. PBMCs provided the RNA from which the TCR library was made.

The chain uses TRBV19 and TRBJ2-6, with 8 bases lining up with TRBD1. The TCR was taken from a female donor with Graves disease. The starting material was peripheral blood mononuclear cells (PBMCs), obtained when the disease was refractory, from a patient treated with antithyroid drugs. The CDR3 sequence is CATSQGAAGANVLTF. Written as DNA, the CDR3 is TGTGCCACTAGCCAGGGGGCGGCCGGGGCCAACGTCCTGACTTTC.